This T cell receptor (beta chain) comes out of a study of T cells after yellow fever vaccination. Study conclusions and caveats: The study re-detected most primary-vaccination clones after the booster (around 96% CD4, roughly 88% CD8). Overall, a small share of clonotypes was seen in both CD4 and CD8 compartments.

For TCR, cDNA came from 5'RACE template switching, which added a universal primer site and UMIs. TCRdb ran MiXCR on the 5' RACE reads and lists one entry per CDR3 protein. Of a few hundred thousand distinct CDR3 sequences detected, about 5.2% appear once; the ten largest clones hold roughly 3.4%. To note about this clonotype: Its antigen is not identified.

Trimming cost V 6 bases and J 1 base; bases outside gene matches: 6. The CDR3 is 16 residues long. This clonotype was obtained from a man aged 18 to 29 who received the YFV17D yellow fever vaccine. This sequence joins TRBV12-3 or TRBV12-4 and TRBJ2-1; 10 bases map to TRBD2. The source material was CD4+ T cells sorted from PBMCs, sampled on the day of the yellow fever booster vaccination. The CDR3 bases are TGTGCCAGCAGCTCTAGAGCGGGGGGGTCCTACAATGAGCAGTTCTTC. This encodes CASSSRAGGSYNEQFF.